This T cell receptor beta chain was identified during a study of T cell changes during pregnancy in multiple sclerosis. Data came from immunoSEQ multiplex PCR; TCRdb stores just in-frame clones and leaves some out. The table has 60,000 to 70,000 clones, 91% seen once. The CDR3 has 15 residues. Germline V gene sequence: CDR1 KGHSH, CDR2 LQKENI. The V and J ends lost 0 bases and 7 bases respectively, with 15 bases between them. Only one count was recorded for this clone. V is TRBV18 and J is TRBJ1-2, with a tentative D call TRBD1 (6 bases). The sequence came from a female donor in good health, enrolled as a control in a pregnancy study. The source material was peripheral blood, sampled after pregnancy. CDR3 loop: CASSPPADRRSGYTF. The CDR3 coding sequence is TGTGCCAGCTCACCACCCGCAGACAGGAGATCTGGCTACACCTTC.